What follows is one TCR beta chain and its context. The source of the sample is a study of identical twins. V dropped 0 bases and J dropped 6; count of bases not matched to a gene: 7. This CDR3 has 16 residues. The germline CDR1 and CDR2 sequences are MNHEY and SVGAGI. TCRdb ran MiXCR on the 5' RACE reads and lists one entry per CDR3 protein. The profile covers hundreds of thousands of distinct CDR3 sequences, with 24% appearing a single time and 2.5% to 3.5% taken by the ten largest. This same sample was also taken into another study, of T cells expressing NK-cell markers. That work states: Just one sequenced donor of eight was HCMV-seronegative, while seven were seropositive. In a handful of donors, these clonotypes also led the CD3+CD56-NKG2C+ fraction. Whether the expanded NKG2C+ T cell clones recognized HCMV remained unclear.

The chain joins TRBV6-5 to TRBJ2-7, with 11 bases fitting TRBD2. The clonotype was recovered from a woman between 18 and 29 years old in good health. Sequenced: CD4+ T cells sorted from blood. Here the CDR3 DNA reads TGTGCCAGCAGTTACTCGCTACTAGCGGGAGATTCCGAGCAGTACTTC. Its protein is CASSYSLLAGDSEQYF.